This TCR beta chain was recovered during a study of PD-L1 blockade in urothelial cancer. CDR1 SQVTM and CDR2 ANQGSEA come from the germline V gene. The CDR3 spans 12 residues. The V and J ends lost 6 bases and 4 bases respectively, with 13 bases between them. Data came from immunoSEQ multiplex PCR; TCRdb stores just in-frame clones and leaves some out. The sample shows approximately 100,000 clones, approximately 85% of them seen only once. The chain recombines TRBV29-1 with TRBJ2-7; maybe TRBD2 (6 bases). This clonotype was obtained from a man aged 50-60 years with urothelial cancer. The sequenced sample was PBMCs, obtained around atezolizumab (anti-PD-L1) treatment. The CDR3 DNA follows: TGCAGCGTCAGGCTTAGCGGTTACGAGCAGTACTTC. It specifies CSVRLSGYEQYF.